The 3 T cell receptor beta chains below were found in one sample sequenced in a study of shared clonotypes between healthy human individuals. The protocol was immunoSEQ multiplex PCR, while the TCRdb copy is restricted to in-frame clones and leaves out a portion. This table has roughly 1.5 million clones, 98% appearing once. The sequenced sample consisted of naive CD4+ T cells sorted from blood. Subset described: CD45RA+ positively selected. These receptors all come from a man under 40 in good health.

V is TRBV6-6 and J is TRBJ2-7, with D possibly TRBD1 on 6 matching bases. Germline V CDR1 and CDR2: MNHNY, SVGAGI (reference sequence). The ends were cut back, 4 bases at V and 2 bases at J, with 15 bases in the middle. The length of the CDR3 is 15 residues. The CDR3 is CASSFFPDSPYEQYF. The DNA of the CDR3 is TGTGCCAGCAGTTTTTTCCCGGACAGCCCCTACGAGCAGTACTTC.

J is TRBJ2-1 and V is TRBV18, with a weak D call TRBD2 (6 bases). V shed 9 bases and J shed 1 base, with 19 bases lying between them. The length of the CDR3 is 16 residues. Germline lookup yields CDR1 KGHSH and CDR2 LQKENI. CDR3 protein: CASHTRAGLSYNEQFF. The CDR3 coding sequence is TGTGCCAGTCATACCCGGGCGGGACTTTCCTACAATGAGCAGTTCTTC.

Concerning this clone itself: This sample includes further DNA sequences coding for the same CDR3. V and J are TRBV30 and TRBJ2-7; D may be TRBD2 (5 bases). This CDR3 is built from 11 residues. In germline, CDR1 is GTSNPN, CDR2 SVGIG (reference sequence). V was pared by 4 bases and J by 3 bases, with 7 bases between. The DNA for the CDR3 is TGTGCCTGGACAAGCGGCTACGAGCAGTACTTC. It is translated as CAWTSGYEQYF.